The present T cell receptor (beta chain) was sequenced within a study of T-cell memory formation after mild COVID-19. Note on this clonotype: What it binds is unknown.

Study results and caveats: In pre-infection memory, a portion of responding clones appeared, which suggested that cross-reactive memory joined. Contracting CD4+ clones sat mainly in CM and EM; CD8+ in EMRA.

TCRdb reanalysed the 5' RACE reads using MiXCR and keeps one entry per CDR3 protein. The sample shows about 210,000 distinct CDR3 sequences, roughly 27% of them seen only once. This receptor was identified in an adult woman who had mild COVID-19 (a few samples of this study predate the infection). Cell type and time point are not known. The sample taken for sequencing was PBMCs or a T cell subset sorted from them (not recorded which).

CDR3 DNA sequence: TGCGCCAGCAGCCAAGATTTAGACCAGGGAAACTACTACGAGCAGTACTTC. Amino acid sequence: CASSQDLDQGNYYEQYF. The V call is TRBV4-3, the J call TRBJ2-7, with D possibly matching TRBD1 (5 bases). Trimming stripped 0 bases from V and 3 bases from J, with 18 bases between. The CDR3 extends over 17 amino acids. Germline V gene data show CDR1 as LGHNA and CDR2 as YSLEER.